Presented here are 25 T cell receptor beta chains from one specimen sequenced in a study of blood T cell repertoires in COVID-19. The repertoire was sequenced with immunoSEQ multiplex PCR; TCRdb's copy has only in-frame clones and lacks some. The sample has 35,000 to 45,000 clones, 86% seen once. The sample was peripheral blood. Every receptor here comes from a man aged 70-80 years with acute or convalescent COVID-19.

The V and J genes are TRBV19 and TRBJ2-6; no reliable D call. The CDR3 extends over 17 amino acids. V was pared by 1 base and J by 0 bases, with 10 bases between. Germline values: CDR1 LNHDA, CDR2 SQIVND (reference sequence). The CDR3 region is CASSIGYTLSGANVLTF. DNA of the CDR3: TGTGCCAGTAGTATAGGATACACCCTCTCTGGGGCCAACGTCCTGACTTTC.

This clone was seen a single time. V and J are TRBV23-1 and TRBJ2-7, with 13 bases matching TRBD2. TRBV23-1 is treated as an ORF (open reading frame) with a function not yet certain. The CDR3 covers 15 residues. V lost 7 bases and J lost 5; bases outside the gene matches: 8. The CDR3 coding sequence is TGCGCCAGCACCACGGGACTAGCGGGGCCCCACGAGCAGTACTTC. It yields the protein CASTTGLAGPHEQYF.

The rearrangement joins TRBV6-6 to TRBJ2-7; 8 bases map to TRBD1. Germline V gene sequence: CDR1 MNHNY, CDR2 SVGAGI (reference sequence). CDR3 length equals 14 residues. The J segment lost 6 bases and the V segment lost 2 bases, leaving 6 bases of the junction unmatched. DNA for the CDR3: TGTGCCAGCAGTTACAATCAGGGGGCTTCCGAGCAGTACTTC. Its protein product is CASSYNQGASEQYF.

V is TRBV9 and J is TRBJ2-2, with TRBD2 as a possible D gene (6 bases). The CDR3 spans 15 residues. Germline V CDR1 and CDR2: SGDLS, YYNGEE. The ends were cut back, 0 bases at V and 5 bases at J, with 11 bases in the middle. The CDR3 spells CASSVDLARTGELFF. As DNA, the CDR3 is TGTGCCAGCAGCGTAGACCTAGCGAGAACCGGGGAGCTGTTTTTT.

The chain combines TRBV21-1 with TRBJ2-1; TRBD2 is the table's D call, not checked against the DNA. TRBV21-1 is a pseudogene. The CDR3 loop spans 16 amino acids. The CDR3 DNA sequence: TGTGCCAGCACCTACCGCCAGCGGGGTACCTACAATGAGCAGTTCTTC. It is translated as CASTYRQRGTYNEQFF.

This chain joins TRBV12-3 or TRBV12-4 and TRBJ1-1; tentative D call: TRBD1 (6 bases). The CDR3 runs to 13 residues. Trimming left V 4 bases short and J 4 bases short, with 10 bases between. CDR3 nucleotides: TGTGCCAGCAGTTCTACAGGGAGCACTGAAGCTTTCTTT. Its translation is CASSSTGSTEAFF.

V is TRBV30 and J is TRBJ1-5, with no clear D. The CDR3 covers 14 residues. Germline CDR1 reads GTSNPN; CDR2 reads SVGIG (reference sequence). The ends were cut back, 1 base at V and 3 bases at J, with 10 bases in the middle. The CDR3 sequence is CAWSEAGVNQPQHF. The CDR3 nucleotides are TGTGCCTGGAGTGAGGCCGGGGTCAATCAGCCCCAGCATTTT.

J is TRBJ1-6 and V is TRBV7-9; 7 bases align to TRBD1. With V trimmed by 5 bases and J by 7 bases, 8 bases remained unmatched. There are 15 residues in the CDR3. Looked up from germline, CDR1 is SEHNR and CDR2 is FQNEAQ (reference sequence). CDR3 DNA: TGTGCCAGCAGCCACCTCCGGGACAGAAATTCACCCCTCCACTTT. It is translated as CASSHLRDRNSPLHF.

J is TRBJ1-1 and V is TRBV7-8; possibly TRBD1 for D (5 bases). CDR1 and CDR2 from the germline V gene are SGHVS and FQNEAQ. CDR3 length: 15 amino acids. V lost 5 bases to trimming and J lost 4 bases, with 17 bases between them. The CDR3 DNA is TGTGCCAGCAGCCCCCCGACAGTTCGAGTCACTGAAGCTTTCTTT. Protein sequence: CASSPPTVRVTEAFF. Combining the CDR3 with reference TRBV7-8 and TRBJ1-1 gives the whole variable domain GAGVSQSPRYKVAKRGQDVALRCDPISGHVSLFWYQQALGQGPEFLTYFQNEAQLDKSGLPSDRFFAERPEGSVSTLKIQRTQQEDSAVYLCASSPPTVRVTEAFFGQGTRLTVV.

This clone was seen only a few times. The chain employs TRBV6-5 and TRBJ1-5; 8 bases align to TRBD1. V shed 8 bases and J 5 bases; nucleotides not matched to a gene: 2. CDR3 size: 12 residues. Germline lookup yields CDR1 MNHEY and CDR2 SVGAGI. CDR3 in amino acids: CASGQGDQPQHF. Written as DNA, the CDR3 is TGTGCCAGCGGACAGGGCGATCAGCCCCAGCATTTT.

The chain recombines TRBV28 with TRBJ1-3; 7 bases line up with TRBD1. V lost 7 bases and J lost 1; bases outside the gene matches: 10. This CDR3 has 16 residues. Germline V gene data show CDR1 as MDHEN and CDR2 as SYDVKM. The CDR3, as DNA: TGTGCCAGCAACGGACAGGTCGTTGAATCTGGAAACACCATATATTTT. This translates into CASNGQVVESGNTIYF.

CDR3 amino acids: CASSLNLEAFF. In DNA form, the CDR3 reads TGTGCCAGTAGTCTAAATCTTGAAGCTTTCTTT. This chain connects TRBV19 to TRBJ1-1; D is undetermined. V was pared by 5 bases and J by 7 bases, with 8 bases between. Germline V gene data show CDR1 as LNHDA and CDR2 as SQIVND (reference sequence). The CDR3 runs to 11 residues.

CDR3 in amino acids: CASSPLPWGESPLHF. The CDR3 DNA follows: TGTGCCAGCAGCCCCTTACCTTGGGGCGAATCACCCCTCCACTTT. This chain connects TRBV6-2 or TRBV6-3 to TRBJ1-6; the D gene is possibly TRBD1 (5 bases). The length of the CDR3 is 15 residues. Looked up from germline, CDR1 is MNHEY and CDR2 is SVGEGT. V lost 6 bases to trimming and J lost 10 bases, with 19 bases between them.

The CDR3, as DNA: TGTGCCAGCACCTGGGGGCCTTCAAACTATGGCTACACCTTC. Translating gives CASTWGPSNYGYTF. This chain uses TRBV28 with TRBJ1-2; D is possibly TRBD1 (6 bases). Germline CDR1 MDHEN, CDR2 SYDVKM. V was shortened by 7 bases and J by 2 bases, with 14 bases between the two germline ends. The CDR3 spans 14 residues.

The CDR3, as DNA: TGTGCCAGCAGTGAACCCACGGGAGTGGAGACCCAGTACTTC. This sequence encodes CASSEPTGVETQYF. This rearrangement joins TRBV2 to TRBJ2-5, with D possibly being TRBD2 (6 bases). V gave up 2 bases and J gave up 5 bases, with 12 bases separating them. The CDR3 loop spans 14 amino acids. Germline CDR1 is SNHLY and CDR2 is FYNNEI.

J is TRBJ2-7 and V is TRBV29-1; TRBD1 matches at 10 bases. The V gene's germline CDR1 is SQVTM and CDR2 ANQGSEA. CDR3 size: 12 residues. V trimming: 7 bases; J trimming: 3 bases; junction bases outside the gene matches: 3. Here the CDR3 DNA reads TGCAGCGCCGGGGACAGGGGCTACGAGCAGTACTTC. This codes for CSAGDRGYEQYF.

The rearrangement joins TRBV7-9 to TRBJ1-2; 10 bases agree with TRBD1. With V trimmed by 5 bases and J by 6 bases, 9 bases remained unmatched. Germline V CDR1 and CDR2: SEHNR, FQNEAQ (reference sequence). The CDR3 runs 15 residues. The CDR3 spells CASSPRTGGLDGYTF. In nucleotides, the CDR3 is TGTGCCAGCAGCCCAAGGACAGGGGGGTTGGATGGCTACACCTTC.

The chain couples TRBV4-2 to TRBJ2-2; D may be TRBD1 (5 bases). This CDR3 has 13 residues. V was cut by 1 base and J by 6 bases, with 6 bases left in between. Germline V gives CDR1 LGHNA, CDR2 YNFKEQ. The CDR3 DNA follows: TGTGCCAGCAGCCAAGTCAGGGCCGGGGAGCTGTTTTTT. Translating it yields CASSQVRAGELFF.

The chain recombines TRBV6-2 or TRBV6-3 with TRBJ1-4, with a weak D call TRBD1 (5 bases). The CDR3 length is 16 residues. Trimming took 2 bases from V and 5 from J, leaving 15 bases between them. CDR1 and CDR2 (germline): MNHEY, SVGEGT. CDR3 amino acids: CASSYETGVLNEKLFF. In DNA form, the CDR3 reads TGTGCCAGCAGTTACGAGACGGGGGTCCTCAATGAAAAACTGTTTTTT.

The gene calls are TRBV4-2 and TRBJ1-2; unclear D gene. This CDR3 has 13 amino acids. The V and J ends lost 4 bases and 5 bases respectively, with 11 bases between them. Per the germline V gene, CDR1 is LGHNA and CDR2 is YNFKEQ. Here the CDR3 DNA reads TGTGCCAGCAGCCTCCCTGGTCTATATGGCTACACCTTC. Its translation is CASSLPGLYGYTF.

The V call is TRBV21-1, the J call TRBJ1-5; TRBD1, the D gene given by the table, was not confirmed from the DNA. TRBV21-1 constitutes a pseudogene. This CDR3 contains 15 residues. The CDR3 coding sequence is TGTGCCAGCAGCAAGGTCGTGAGACAGGGGTGTCCCCAGCATTTT. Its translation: CASSKVVRQGCPQHF.

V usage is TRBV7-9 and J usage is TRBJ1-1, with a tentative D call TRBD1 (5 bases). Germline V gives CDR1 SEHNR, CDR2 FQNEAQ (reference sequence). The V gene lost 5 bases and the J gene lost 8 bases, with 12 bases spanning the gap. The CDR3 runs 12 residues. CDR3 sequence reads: CASSLGPGEAFF. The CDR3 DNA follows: TGTGCCAGCAGCCTGGGTCCAGGGGAAGCTTTCTTT.

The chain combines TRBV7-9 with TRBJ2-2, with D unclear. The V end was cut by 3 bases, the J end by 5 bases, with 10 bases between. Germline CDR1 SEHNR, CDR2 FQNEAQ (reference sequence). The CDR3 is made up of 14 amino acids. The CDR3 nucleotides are TGTGCCAGCAGCTTGACGACTGGTACCGGGGAGCTGTTTTTT. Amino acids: CASSLTTGTGELFF.

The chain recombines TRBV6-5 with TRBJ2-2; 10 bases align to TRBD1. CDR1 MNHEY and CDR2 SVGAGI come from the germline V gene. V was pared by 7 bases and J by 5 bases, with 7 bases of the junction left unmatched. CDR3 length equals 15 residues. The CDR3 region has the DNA TGTGCCAGCAATCCGACAGGGGGCTATACCGGGGAGCTGTTTTTT. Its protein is CASNPTGGYTGELFF.

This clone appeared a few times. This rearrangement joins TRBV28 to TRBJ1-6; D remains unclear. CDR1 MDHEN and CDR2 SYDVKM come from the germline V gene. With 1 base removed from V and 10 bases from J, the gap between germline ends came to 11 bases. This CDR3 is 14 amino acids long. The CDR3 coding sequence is TGTGCCAGCAGTTTATTTTTAGGAGGATCACCCCTCCACTTT. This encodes CASSLFLGGSPLHF.